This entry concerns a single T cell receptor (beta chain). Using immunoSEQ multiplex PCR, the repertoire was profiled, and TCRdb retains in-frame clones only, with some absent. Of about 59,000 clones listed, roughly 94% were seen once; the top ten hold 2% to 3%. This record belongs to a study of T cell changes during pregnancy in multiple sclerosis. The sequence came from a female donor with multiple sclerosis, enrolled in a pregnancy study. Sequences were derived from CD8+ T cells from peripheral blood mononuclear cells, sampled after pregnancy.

The CDR3 bases are TGTGCCAGCAGCTTAGGAGTCTACGAGCAGTACTTC. It specifies CASSLGVYEQYF. This chain connects TRBV7-9 to TRBJ2-7, with D hard to call. The CDR3 is 12 residues long. V lost 1 base and J 3 bases, leaving 4 bases between the germline ends. Per germline, CDR1 SEHNR and CDR2 FQNEAQ (reference sequence). The entire variable domain, with the rest obtained from reference TRBV7-9 and TRBJ2-7, is as follows: DTGVSQNPRHKITKRGQNVTFRCDPISEHNRLYWYRQTLGQGPEFLTYFQNEAQLEKSRLLSDRFSAERPKGSFSTLEIQRTEQGDSAMYLCASSLGVYEQYFGPGTRLTVT.